The clone carrying this TCR beta chain has more than one count but fewer than ten. Its antigen is as yet unknown. This sample stems from a study of T cells in Graves' hyperthyroidism and ophthalmopathy. Study at large: The authors collected peripheral blood at initial diagnosis, before any treatment.

Regarding the study as a whole: Blood also held most thyroid clonotypes expanded beyond 0.001. Ophthalmopathy and stable hyperthyroidism were separated by a 13 V-J model.

Authors of the study amplified TCR beta CDR3 regions from RNA transcripts. First-round RT-PCR with HTBI primers amplified the TCR CDR3 region. TCRdb itself ran the multiplex PCR reads through MiXCR, one entry per CDR3 protein. The sample consists of more than 500,000 distinct CDR3 sequences, 16% of them appearing once. Uncontrolled infection, other autoimmune disease, pregnancy or lactation barred patients from enrollment. V shed 1 base, J shed 2 bases, and the junction held 3 bases outside the gene matches. Germline V gene lookup returns CDR1 MGHRA and CDR2 YSYEKL. The CDR3 is 17 residues long. This receptor was taken from a woman in her 30s with Graves' hyperthyroidism. The specimen was blood. The chain uses TRBV4-1 and TRBJ1-4, with 11 bases lining up with TRBD1. CDR3 region: CASSQGRTGGTNEKLFF. The CDR3 bases are TGCGCCAGCAGCCAAGGACGGACAGGGGGCACTAATGAAAAACTGTTTTTT.